This is a list of T cell receptor beta chains from one sample in a study of shared clonotypes between healthy human individuals. The assay was immunoSEQ multiplex PCR, and TCRdb's table has in-frame clones only and misses some. Of over a million clones in the sample, around 98.5% were seen once. The sample consisted of naive CD4+ T cells sorted from blood. These receptors originate from a man younger than 45 in good health. CDR3s include the opening cysteine and the closing phenylalanine or tryptophan. D genes are given only for firm matches. Expanded clones get a size class; other rows say once, few or many, or leave the size out.

j_call v_call clone_size d_call cdr3_aa cdr3_nt
TRBJ2-1 TRBV5-4 - - CASSHGGGYNEQFF TGTGCCAGCAGCCATGGCGGAGGCTACAATGAGCAGTTCTTC
TRBJ2-1 TRBV29-1 - TRBD1 CSVSPSTGDDEQFF TGCAGCGTATCCCCCTCGACAGGGGACGATGAGCAGTTCTTC
TRBJ2-1 TRBV28 - - CASSTYQGAPAGGRERQFF TGTGCCAGCAGTACCTATCAGGGGGCGCCGGCGGGAGGACGTGAACGGCAGTTCTTC
TRBJ2-7 TRBV29-1 - TRBD2 CSVEDLGLAGVYEQYF TGCAGCGTTGAAGATTTAGGACTAGCGGGAGTATACGAGCAGTACTTC
TRBJ2-7 TRBV15 - - CATSSTMISYEQYF TGTGCCACCAGCAGCACCATGATCTCCTACGAGCAGTACTTC
TRBJ2-5 TRBV5-1 - - CASSLGGGGETQYF TGCGCCAGCAGCTTGGGCGGGGGCGGTGAGACCCAGTACTTC
TRBJ1-4 TRBV7-9 - TRBD1 CASSLGQGANEKLFF TGTGCCAGCAGCTTAGGTCAGGGGGCAAACGAAAAACTGTTTTTT
TRBJ1-1 TRBV30 once - CAWNTLMNTEAFF TGTGCCTGGAACACCCTAATGAACACTGAAGCTTTCTTT
TRBJ1-1 TRBV18 - TRBD1 CASSPARGRDTEAFF TGTGCCAGCTCACCGGCCAGGGGGCGGGACACTGAAGCTTTCTTT
TRBJ2-3 TRBV9 - TRBD2 CASSVTPGTSATDTQYF TGTGCCAGCAGCGTCACCCCCGGGACTAGCGCCACAGATACGCAGTATTTT
TRBJ1-5 TRBV28 - - CASSLILGSNQPQHF TGTGCCAGCAGTTTAATCCTAGGGAGCAATCAGCCCCAGCATTTT
TRBJ1-5 TRBV7-6 - TRBD1 CASSLAGDSPNQPQHF TGTGCCAGCAGCTTAGCGGGGGACAGCCCCAATCAGCCCCAGCATTTT
TRBJ2-7 TRBV6-5 - - CASSTRDPAIYEQYF TGTGCCAGCAGTACCCGGGACCCAGCGATCTACGAGCAGTACTTC
TRBJ2-3 TRBV9 - TRBD2 CASSVAGNSGSTDTQYF TGTGCCAGCAGCGTAGCCGGAAATAGCGGGAGTACAGATACGCAGTATTTT
TRBJ2-4 TRBV11-2 - TRBD1 CASSLVLGQGKAIQYF TGTGCCAGCAGCTTAGTTTTGGGACAGGGAAAGGCAATTCAGTACTTC
TRBJ2-3 TRBV4-1 - - CASSQDGARRDTQYF TGCGCCAGCAGCCAAGATGGGGCGAGAAGAGATACGCAGTATTTT
TRBJ2-5 TRBV6-6 - - CASSYSWEKETQYF TGTGCCAGCAGTTACTCGTGGGAAAAAGAGACCCAGTACTTC